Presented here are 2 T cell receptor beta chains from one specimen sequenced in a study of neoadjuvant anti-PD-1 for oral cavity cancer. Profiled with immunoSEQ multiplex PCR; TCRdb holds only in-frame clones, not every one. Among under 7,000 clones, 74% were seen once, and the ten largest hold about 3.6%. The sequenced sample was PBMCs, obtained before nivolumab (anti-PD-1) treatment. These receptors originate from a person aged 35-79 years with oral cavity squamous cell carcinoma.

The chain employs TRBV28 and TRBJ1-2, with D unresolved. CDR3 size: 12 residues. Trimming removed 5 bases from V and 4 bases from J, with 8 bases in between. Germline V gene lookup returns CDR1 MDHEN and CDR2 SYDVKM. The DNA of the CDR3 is TGTGCCAGCAGTGCCGACATCTATGGCTACACCTTC. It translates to CASSADIYGYTF.

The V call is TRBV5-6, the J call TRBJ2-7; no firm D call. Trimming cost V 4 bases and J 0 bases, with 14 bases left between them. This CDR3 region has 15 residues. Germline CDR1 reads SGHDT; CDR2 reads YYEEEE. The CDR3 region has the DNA TGTGCCAGCAGCCTCAACTGGGCAGGCTCCTACGAGCAGTACTTC. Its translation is CASSLNWAGSYEQYF.